This T cell receptor beta chain was sequenced for a study of OX40 agonist ivuxolimab in advanced cancers. Study in general: Every 2 weeks, patients received ivuxolimab intravenously, dosed at 0.01 to 10 mg/kg. Partial responses were achieved by three patients: one hepatocellular carcinoma, two cutaneous melanoma. About 44% of patients had received prior checkpoint inhibitor therapy. Study results and caveats: Part of the nonresponder group also had normalized T-cell clonal expansion that was low.

Regarding this clone: Its matching antigen is unknown.

TCRdb's copy holds only in-frame clones and misses some; the assay was immunoSEQ multiplex PCR. Among more than 45,000 clones listed, about 86% were seen once. Trimming removed 8 bases from V and 3 bases from J, with 19 bases in between. Germline loops: CDR1 MDHEN, CDR2 SYDVKM. This CDR3 is 15 amino acids long. The receptor's source is an adult with an advanced solid tumor such as melanoma, head and neck, liver or kidney cancer. Specimen: CD4+ or CD8+ T cells sorted from blood, collected in a trial of the OX40 agonist ivuxolimab. The chain has TRBV28 and TRBJ1-2; D unresolved. DNA of the CDR3: TGTGCCAGCTCCTCCGCCGCGGGGAATGACTATGGCTACACCTTC. Translating it yields CASSSAAGNDYGYTF.